This T cell receptor (beta chain) was identified in a study of Graves' ophthalmopathy and Graves' hyperthyroidism (dated by TCRdb to the late 2010s). With respect to the entire study: Peripheral blood was collected at initial diagnosis, before any treatment. The study used signatures of the TCR beta repertoire to tell Graves' ophthalmopathy apart from Graves' hyperthyroidism and to predict which patients would progress to ophthalmopathy. A discovery set of 100 patients (43 ophthalmopathy, about 59 stable hyperthyroidism) was enrolled to explore V-J signatures distinguishing ophthalmopathy from hyperthyroidism. In total, 135 blood samples were TCR-sequenced: around 42 ophthalmopathy, over 70 hyperthyroidism and about 17 hyperthyroidism-to-ophthalmopathy patients. For independent validation, a separate cohort was made up of 18 hyperthyroidism patients plus 17 patients who later progressed from hyperthyroidism to ophthalmopathy. T-cell repertoires of thyroid tissue and blood were compared in several hyperthyroidism patients. Following sampling, methimazole starting at 30 mg daily was administered to hyperthyroidism patients, and high-dose intravenous methylprednisolone was administered to ophthalmopathy patients. The approximately 100 discovery patients were randomly divided into training and test sets at a 7:3 ratio. The study at large found these results: Most expanded thyroid clonotypes with a frequency above 0.001 also appeared in blood, which suggests that blood repertoires may reflect the immune response in the thyroid. In validation, the model predicted ophthalmopathy progression with about 70% sensitivity and 72% to 80% specificity; roughly 11 predicted patients were CT-confirmed with GO in a median of 6.5 months. Ophthalmopathy was separated from stable hyperthyroidism by the 13-signature model with roughly 87% sensitivity and around 81% specificity in cross-validation and with 80%/75% in the test set. Sample size was not predetermined statistically, and investigators were not blinded to group allocation.

Hyperthyroidism was defined as stable when no progression to ophthalmopathy occurred within 18 months of follow-up. Hyperthyroidism patients were newly diagnosed, were aged 18 to 65 years, and had a disease duration under 2 months. Patients with other autoimmune diseases, uncontrolled infections, pregnancy or lactation were excluded from the study. Clinical symptoms, serum thyroxine, TRAb, thyroid ultrasound and orbital computed tomography formed the basis of the diagnosis. Using Ficoll-Paque density gradient centrifugation, PBMCs were isolated from about 9.4 ml of fresh peripheral blood. Trizol reagent was used to extract the total RNA, and its quality was then checked on an Agilent 2100 Bioanalyzer. This clonotype appeared many times. The clone's antigen remains unknown. No base qualities exist here, and no much larger clone lies one base off it. For repertoire sequencing, the TCR beta CDR3 regions were amplified from RNA transcripts. A first-round RT-PCR used HTBI primers with the Qiagen OneStep RT-PCR kit, followed by a second-round multiplex PCR, size selection and purification. Libraries were sequenced on an Illumina HiSeq2000 using paired-end 100 bp reads. As for how the authors treated the data: SOAPnuke was used to process the reads, throwing out any read that had adapters, had uncalled bases, had a mean Phred below 15, or lacked an exact constant-primer or identifier match. COPE v1.2.5 was used to merge high-quality paired reads. Each unique nucleotide sequence was treated as a clonotype, and MiTCR v1.1 was used to align the clonotypes to the IMGT TRB V, D and J references. Analysis was restricted to V-J combinations with a frequency above 0.0001, which covered roughly 99% of repertoires. For each V-J combination, a TCR clonal expansion and chaos score was defined as the ratio of F50 clonal expansion to chaos observed in the TCRdist matrix. Welch's t-statistics and random forest were used to reduce the features to about a dozen V-J combinations, which were then used as input to a naive Bayes classifier. The Morisita-Horn index was used to measure how similar the thyroid and blood repertoires were. TCRdb reprocessed the public reads (quality trimming at Q25 with fastp, clone calling with MiXCR) and kept in-frame beta chains. Every entry covers one CDR3 protein and lists the most common genes and DNA from its rows. These V and J calls derive from TCRdb rather than the authors' analysis. The sample table records about 420,000 distinct CDR3 sequences; 21% of these occur just once. Of the sample, 2.5% to 3% is held by the ten largest clones.

V is cut back by 8 bases and J by 5 bases, with 17 bases in the junction unmatched. The CDR3 starts with the cysteine, ends with the phenylalanine, and has 16 residues. Just CDR3 DNA is preserved here, 48 bases in frame from base 1. The germline V gene (reference sequence) gives CDR1 as MNHEY and CDR2 as SMNVEV. This clonotype was sampled from a woman aged 18-29 years with stable Graves' hyperthyroidism. Donor details come from another sample of the same person, matched by shared clones. Rearrangement joined TRBV27 to TRBJ1-2, and 7 junction bases match TRBD1. Sample: peripheral blood. The DNA reads as follows: TGTGCCAGCGTACGGGACAGAGACTCTAAGTTTTATGGCTACACCTTC. Its protein product is CASVRDRDSKFYGYTF.